This passage covers 27 T cell receptor beta chains from one sample sequenced in a study of blood T cell repertoires in COVID-19. The table came from immunoSEQ multiplex PCR; TCRdb's copy has only in-frame clones and leaves some out. This table has around 45,000 clones, roughly nine tenths appearing once. The sample was peripheral blood. These receptors were taken from a man between 60 and 70 years old with active or convalescent COVID-19.

The chain is built from TRBV28 and TRBJ1-1, with D possibly being TRBD1 (6 bases). Germline assignment: CDR1 MDHEN and CDR2 SYDVKM. Trimming cost V 8 bases and J 4 bases, with 20 bases left between them. This CDR3 is 15 amino acids long. Here the CDR3 DNA reads TGTGCCAGCCGCTCTCTGCAGGGGCTTTCCACTGAAGCTTTCTTT. The encoded protein is CASRSLQGLSTEAFF.

The chain has TRBV2 and TRBJ2-7; possibly TRBD2 for D (5 bases). The CDR3 is made up of 14 amino acids. Trimming took 3 bases from V and 0 from J, leaving 9 bases between them. Germline CDR1 is SNHLY and CDR2 is FYNNEI. The CDR3 spells CASSEHGISYEQYF. CDR3 in DNA: TGTGCCAGCAGTGAGCACGGGATCTCCTACGAGCAGTACTTC.

The chain has TRBV3-1 (or the pseudogene TRBV3-2) and TRBJ2-1, with 14 positions matching TRBD2. Germline trimming cut 5 bases from V and 8 bases from J; bases unmatched to any gene: 2. CDR1 and CDR2 from the germline V gene are LGHDT and YNNKEL (reference sequence). This CDR3 comprises 14 residues. The CDR3 is CASSGLAGGDEQFF. DNA of the CDR3: TGTGCCAGCAGCGGACTAGCGGGGGGCGATGAGCAGTTCTTC.

This chain links TRBV30 with TRBJ1-6; no reliable D call. There are 16 residues in the CDR3. V lost 3 bases and J lost 6, with 18 bases in between. The V gene's germline CDR1 is GTSNPN and CDR2 SVGIG (reference sequence). The CDR3 DNA is TGTGCCTGGAGCCTCCCGGCCCCGGGTATTAATTCACCCCTCCACTTT. Translating it yields CAWSLPAPGINSPLHF.

This clone came up once. The chain carries TRBV3-1 (or the pseudogene TRBV3-2) and TRBJ2-3, with TRBD2 matching 8 bases. CDR3 length: 14 amino acids. The junction had 3 bases not matched to a gene; V was cut back by 4 bases and J by 3 bases. The germline gives CDR1 LGHDT, CDR2 YNNKEL (reference sequence). This CDR3 is CASSPSGQTDTQYF. The DNA for the CDR3 is TGTGCCAGCAGCCCTAGCGGGCAAACAGATACGCAGTATTTT.

This clone was counted a single time. The chain uses TRBV7-8 and TRBJ2-7, with a possible D match to TRBD2 (6 bases). The CDR3 loop spans 15 amino acids. Germline V gene sequence: CDR1 SGHVS, CDR2 FQNEAQ. V lost 5 bases to trimming and J lost 3 bases, with 17 bases between them. The CDR3 spells CASSPAAGRRYEQYF. CDR3 bases: TGTGCCAGCAGCCCCGCCGCGGGACGGCGCTACGAGCAGTACTTC.

V usage is TRBV5-1 and J usage is TRBJ1-1; tentative D call: TRBD1 (6 bases). CDR1 is SGHRS, CDR2 YFSETQ, per germline. The CDR3 loop spans 14 amino acids. V was shortened by 4 bases and J by 6 bases, with 16 bases between the two germline ends. The CDR3 region is CASSPVGGGPEAFF. The CDR3 DNA is TGCGCCAGCAGCCCCGTCGGGGGGGGCCCTGAAGCTTTCTTT.

This sequence joins TRBV7-2 and TRBJ2-7; a weak D match, TRBD2 (6 bases). The CDR3 has 14 amino acids. The V and J ends lost 2 bases and 3 bases respectively, with 11 bases between them. From germline, CDR1 is SGHTA and CDR2 FQGNSA. CDR3 in DNA: TGTGCCAGCAGCTTATTAGGGACTGGCTACGAGCAGTACTTC. It specifies CASSLLGTGYEQYF.

CDR3 bases: TGTGCCAGCAGCGCCGGACAGGGTTGGGAGACCCAGTACTTC. This sequence encodes CASSAGQGWETQYF. The chain recombines TRBV9 with TRBJ2-5; TRBD1 matches 8 bases. Germline V CDR1 and CDR2: SGDLS, YYNGEE. Unmatched junction bases numbered 6, after V lost 3 bases and J lost 5 bases. CDR3 length equals 14 residues.

The chain links TRBV7-8 to TRBJ2-1, with D perhaps TRBD1 (6 bases). The V gene lost 3 bases and the J gene lost 6 bases, with 9 bases spanning the gap. Per germline, CDR1 SGHVS and CDR2 FQNEAQ. The CDR3 spans 13 residues. CDR3 nucleotide sequence: TGTGCCAGCAGCTTGGGGGCCCCCAATGAGCAGTTCTTC. Protein product: CASSLGAPNEQFF. The entire variable domain, with the rest obtained from reference TRBV7-8 and TRBJ2-1, is as follows: GAGVSQSPRYKVAKRGQDVALRCDPISGHVSLFWYQQALGQGPEFLTYFQNEAQLDKSGLPSDRFFAERPEGSVSTLKIQRTQQEDSAVYLCASSLGAPNEQFFGPGTRLTVL.

The chain employs TRBV28 and TRBJ2-7; 11 bases line up with TRBD1. CDR3 size: 15 residues. V shed 1 base, J shed 7 bases, and the junction held 6 bases outside the gene matches. The germline gives CDR1 MDHEN, CDR2 SYDVKM. CDR3 amino acids: CASSLFGTGGREQYF. Written as DNA, the CDR3 is TGTGCCAGCAGTTTATTCGGGACAGGGGGGAGGGAGCAGTACTTC.

The chain employs TRBV25-1 and TRBJ1-4; no firm D call. The germline CDR1 and CDR2 sequences are MGHDK and SYGVNS. The CDR3 has 12 residues. The CDR3 reads CASSRFNEKLFF. The CDR3 DNA reads as TGTGCATCCTCGCGGTTTAATGAAAAACTGTTTTTT.

The rearrangement uses TRBV5-4 and TRBJ1-1, with TRBD1 as a possible D gene (6 bases). This CDR3 region has 14 residues. CDR1 and CDR2 from the germline V gene are SGHNT and YYREEE (reference sequence). Between the trimmed V and J ends, which lost 1 base and 1 base, there was a span of 8 bases. CDR3 sequence reads: CASSLTGQNTEAFF. The CDR3 DNA sequence: TGTGCCAGCAGCTTGACGGGACAGAACACTGAAGCTTTCTTT. The whole variable domain, remainder taken from reference TRBV5-4 and TRBJ1-1, is ETGVTQSPTHLIKTRGQQVTLRCSSQSGHNTVSWYQQALGQGPQFIFQYYREEENGRGNFPPRFSGLQFPNYSSELNVNALELDDSALYLCASSLTGQNTEAFFGQGTRLTVV.

This clone has just a few counts. This chain joins TRBV9 and TRBJ2-1, with 9 bases aligning to TRBD2. The CDR3 sequence is 14 residues long. V gave up 3 bases and J gave up 3 bases; unmatched junction bases: 1. Germline-derived CDR1 and CDR2 are SGDLS and YYNGEE. This chain's CDR3 is CASSASGNYNEQFF. CDR3 nucleotides: TGTGCCAGCAGCGCTAGCGGGAACTACAATGAGCAGTTCTTC. Full variable domain (remainder filled in from reference TRBV9 and TRBJ2-1): DSGVTQTPKHLITATGQRVTLRCSPRSGDLSVYWYQQSLDQGLQFLIQYYNGEERAKGNILERFSAQQFPDLHSELNLSSLELGDSALYFCASSASGNYNEQFFGPGTRLTVL.

The rearrangement uses TRBV30 and TRBJ2-3, with 7 bases lining up with TRBD2. V was clipped by 4 bases and J by 1 base; unmatched bases: 5. The CDR3 length is 14 residues. Germline V CDR1 and CDR2: GTSNPN, SVGIG (reference sequence). The CDR3 DNA sequence: TGTGCCTGGAACCGGGGGGATCGCACAGATACGCAGTATTTT. Translating it yields CAWNRGDRTDTQYF.

The rearrangement links TRBV7-3 to TRBJ1-1; D is unclear. This CDR3 is built from 14 residues. Germline-derived CDR1 and CDR2 are SGHTA and FQGTGA. Trimming cost V 5 bases and J 5 bases, with 15 bases left between them. The CDR3 nucleotides are TGTGCCAGCAGCCGGGTGCCAGATTCGACTGAAGCTTTCTTT. This encodes CASSRVPDSTEAFF.

CDR3 sequence reads: CAWSPTGFNEQYF. CDR3 nucleotide sequence: TGTGCCTGGAGCCCGACGGGTTTTAACGAGCAGTACTTC. The chain is built from TRBV30 and TRBJ2-7; D is unresolved. The CDR3 consists of 13 residues. Germline V CDR1 and CDR2: GTSNPN, SVGIG (reference sequence). The ends were cut back, 3 bases at V and 5 bases at J, with 14 bases in the middle.

CDR3 loop: CASANPGQDNSPLHF. CDR3 DNA sequence: TGTGCCAGCGCTAATCCGGGACAGGATAATTCACCCCTCCACTTT. J is TRBJ1-6 and V is TRBV6-6; 8 bases fit TRBD1. The V gene end was trimmed by 8 bases and the J gene end by 5 bases; junction bases not matched to a gene: 8. This CDR3 contains 15 residues. CDR1 is MNHNY and CDR2 is SVGAGI in the germline V gene (reference sequence).

This sequence joins TRBV5-1 and TRBJ2-1; 14 nucleotides line up with TRBD2. The CDR3 covers 18 residues. The V gene's germline CDR1 is SGHRS and CDR2 YFSETQ. J was trimmed by 0 bases and V by 5 bases; bases with no gene match: 7. CDR3 nucleotides: TGCGCCAGCAGGGCGGGACTAGCGGGGGAAAGCTCCTACAATGAGCAGTTCTTC. This translates into CASRAGLAGESSYNEQFF.

The CDR3 here is CASSHMGQGSNQPQHF. The CDR3, as DNA: TGCGCCAGCAGCCATATGGGACAGGGGAGCAATCAGCCCCAGCATTTT. This chain uses TRBV4-1 with TRBJ1-5; 10 bases are a match to TRBD1. Germline CDR1 is MGHRA and CDR2 is YSYEKL. The V segment lost 3 bases and the J segment 1 base; nucleotides outside the gene matches: 3. This CDR3 comprises 16 residues.

The rearrangement joins TRBV7-3 to TRBJ1-1, with no clear D. In germline, CDR1 is SGHTA, CDR2 FQGTGA. V lost 5 bases to trimming and J lost 2 bases, with 9 bases between them. There are 13 residues in the CDR3. The CDR3 DNA follows: TGTGCCAGCAGCAGGGAGCCAAACACTGAAGCTTTCTTT. The encoded protein is CASSREPNTEAFF.

V is TRBV19 and J is TRBJ2-7, with D possibly TRBD1 on 6 matching bases. Germline CDR1 is LNHDA and CDR2 is SQIVND (reference sequence). The length of the CDR3 is 15 residues. Deletions cut 5 bases from V and 1 base from J, with 15 bases between. The CDR3 region has the DNA TGTGCCAGTAGTCCCCTGGGGGCGCCTTCCTACGAGCAGTACTTC. Its protein is CASSPLGAPSYEQYF.

The CDR3 DNA reads TGTGCCAGCAGCTTAGCAGTACGGAGCGGGCGTGAAAAACTGTTTTTT. This encodes CASSLAVRSGREKLFF. The chain links TRBV7-2 to TRBJ1-4; D call uncertain. V was pared by 0 bases and J by 7 bases, with 15 bases between. Germline loops: CDR1 SGHTA, CDR2 FQGNSA. The CDR3 extends over 16 amino acids.

The chain combines TRBV5-1 with TRBJ2-2; D gene ambiguous. Trimming pared 0 bases from V and 5 bases from J, leaving 5 bases between. This CDR3 is 13 amino acids long. Germline V gives CDR1 SGHRS, CDR2 YFSETQ. CDR3: CASSLAVTGELFF. Written as DNA, the CDR3 is TGCGCCAGCAGCTTGGCCGTAACCGGGGAGCTGTTTTTT. Complete variable domain (other parts from reference TRBV5-1 and TRBJ2-2): KAGVTQTPRYLIKTRGQQVTLSCSPISGHRSVSWYQQTPGQGLQFLFEYFSETQRNKGNFPGRFSGRQFSNSRSEMNVSTLELGDSALYLCASSLAVTGELFFGEGSRLTVL.

V and J are TRBV11-2 and TRBJ2-7; tentatively, D is TRBD1 (6 bases). The germline V gene encodes CDR1 SGHAT and CDR2 FQNNGV. V shed 5 bases and J shed 4 bases, with 9 bases lying between them. The CDR3 is 12 residues long. CDR3 in DNA: TGTGCCAGCAGCATACAGGGTTACGAGCAGTACTTC. Residues: CASSIQGYEQYF.

The chain joins TRBV19 to TRBJ1-1; 7 bases fit TRBD1. Germline V gene lookup returns CDR1 LNHDA and CDR2 SQIVND (reference sequence). The CDR3 sequence is 13 residues long. Trimming cost V 3 bases and J 7 bases; bases outside gene matches: 5. CDR3: CASSMNRGGEAFF. CDR3 nucleotide sequence: TGTGCCAGTAGTATGAACAGGGGTGGTGAAGCTTTCTTT.

The V call is TRBV18, the J call TRBJ2-3; 8 nucleotides match TRBD2. Germline values: CDR1 KGHSH, CDR2 LQKENI. Trimming removed 6 bases from V and 2 bases from J; junction bases left unmatched: 10. The CDR3 consists of 16 residues. For the CDR3, the DNA is TGTGCCAGCTCGTTCTTCGGGGGGGGCGCCACAGATACGCAGTATTTT. Encoded protein: CASSFFGGGATDTQYF.